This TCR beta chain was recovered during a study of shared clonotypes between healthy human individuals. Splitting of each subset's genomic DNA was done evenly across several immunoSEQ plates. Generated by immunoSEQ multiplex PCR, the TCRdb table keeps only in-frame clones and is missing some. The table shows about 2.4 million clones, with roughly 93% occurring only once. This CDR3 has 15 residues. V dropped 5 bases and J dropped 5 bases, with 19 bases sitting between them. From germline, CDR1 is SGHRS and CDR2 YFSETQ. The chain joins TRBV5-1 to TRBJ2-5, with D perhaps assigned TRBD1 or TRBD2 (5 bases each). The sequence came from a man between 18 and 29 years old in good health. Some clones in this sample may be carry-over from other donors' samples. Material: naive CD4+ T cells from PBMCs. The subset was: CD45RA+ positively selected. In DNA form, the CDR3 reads TGCGCCAGCAGAATGGGTCCGTCGGGGACGGAGACCCAGTACTTC. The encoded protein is CASRMGPSGTETQYF.